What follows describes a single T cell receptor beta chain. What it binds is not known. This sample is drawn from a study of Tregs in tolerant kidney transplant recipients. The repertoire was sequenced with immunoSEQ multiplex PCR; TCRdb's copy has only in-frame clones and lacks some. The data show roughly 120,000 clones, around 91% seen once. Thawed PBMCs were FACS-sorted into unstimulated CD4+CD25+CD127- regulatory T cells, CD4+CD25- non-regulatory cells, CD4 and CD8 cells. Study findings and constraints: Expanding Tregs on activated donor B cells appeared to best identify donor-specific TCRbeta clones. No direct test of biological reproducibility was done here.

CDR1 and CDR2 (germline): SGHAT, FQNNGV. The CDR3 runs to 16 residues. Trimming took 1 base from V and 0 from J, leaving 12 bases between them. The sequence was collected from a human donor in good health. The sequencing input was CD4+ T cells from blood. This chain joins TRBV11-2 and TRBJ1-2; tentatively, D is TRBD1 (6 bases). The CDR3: CASSLVPGQANYGYTF. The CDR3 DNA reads TGTGCCAGCAGCTTAGTGCCGGGACAAGCTAACTATGGCTACACCTTC.